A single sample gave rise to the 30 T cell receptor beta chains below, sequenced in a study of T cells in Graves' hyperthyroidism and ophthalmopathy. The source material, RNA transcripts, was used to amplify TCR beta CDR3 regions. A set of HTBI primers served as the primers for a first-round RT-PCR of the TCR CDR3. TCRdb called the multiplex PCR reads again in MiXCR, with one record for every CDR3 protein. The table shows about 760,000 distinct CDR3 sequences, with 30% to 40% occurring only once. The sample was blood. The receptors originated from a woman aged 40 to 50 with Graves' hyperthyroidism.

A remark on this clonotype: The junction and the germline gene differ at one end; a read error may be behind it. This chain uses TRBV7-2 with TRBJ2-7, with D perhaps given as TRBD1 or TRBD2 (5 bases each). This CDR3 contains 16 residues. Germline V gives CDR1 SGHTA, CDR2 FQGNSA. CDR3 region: CASSRLFRDLSYEQYF. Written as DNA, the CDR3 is TGCGCCAGCAGCCGCCTCTTCCGGGACCTCTCCTACGAGCAGTACTTC.

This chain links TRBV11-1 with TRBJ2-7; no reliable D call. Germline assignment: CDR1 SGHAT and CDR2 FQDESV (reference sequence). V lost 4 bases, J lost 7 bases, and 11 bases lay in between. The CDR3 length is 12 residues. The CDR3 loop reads CASSSVGNEQYF. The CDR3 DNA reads TGTGCCAGCAGCTCCGTCGGAAATGAGCAGTACTTC.

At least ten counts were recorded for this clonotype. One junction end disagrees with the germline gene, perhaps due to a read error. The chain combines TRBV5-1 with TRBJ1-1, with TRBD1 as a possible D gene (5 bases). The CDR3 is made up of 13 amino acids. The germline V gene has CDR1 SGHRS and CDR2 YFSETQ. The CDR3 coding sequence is TGTGCCAGCAGTCCCGTTGGGGGTACTGAAGCTTTCTTT. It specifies CASSPVGGTEAFF.

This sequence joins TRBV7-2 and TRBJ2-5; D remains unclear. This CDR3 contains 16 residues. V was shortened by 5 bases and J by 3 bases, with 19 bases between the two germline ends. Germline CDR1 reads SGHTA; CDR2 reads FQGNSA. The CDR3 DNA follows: TGTGCCAGCAGCCAAGGGCAGGCCATTGGTGAAGAGACCCAGTACTTC. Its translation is CASSQGQAIGEETQYF.

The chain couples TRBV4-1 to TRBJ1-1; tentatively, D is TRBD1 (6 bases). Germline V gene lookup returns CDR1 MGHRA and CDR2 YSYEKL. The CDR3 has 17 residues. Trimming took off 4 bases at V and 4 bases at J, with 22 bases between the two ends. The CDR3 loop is CASSRILVVQGSTEAFF. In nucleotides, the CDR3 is TGCGCCAGCAGCCGCATCTTGGTGGTACAGGGAAGCACTGAAGCTTTCTTT.

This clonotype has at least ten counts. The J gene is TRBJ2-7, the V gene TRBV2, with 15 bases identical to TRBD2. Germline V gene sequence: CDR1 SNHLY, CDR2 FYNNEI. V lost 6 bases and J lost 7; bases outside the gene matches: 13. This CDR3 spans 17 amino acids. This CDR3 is CASRGLAGGRDSWEQYF. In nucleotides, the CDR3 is TGTGCCAGCAGGGGACTAGCGGGAGGCAGGGATTCGTGGGAGCAGTACTTC.

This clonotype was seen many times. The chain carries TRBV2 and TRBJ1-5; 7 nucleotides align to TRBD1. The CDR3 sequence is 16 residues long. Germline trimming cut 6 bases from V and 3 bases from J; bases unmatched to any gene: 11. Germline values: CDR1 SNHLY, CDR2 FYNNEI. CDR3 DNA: TGTGCCAGCAGCCACCCGGGAGACAGGGCCAATCAGCCCCAGCATTTT. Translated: CASSHPGDRANQPQHF.

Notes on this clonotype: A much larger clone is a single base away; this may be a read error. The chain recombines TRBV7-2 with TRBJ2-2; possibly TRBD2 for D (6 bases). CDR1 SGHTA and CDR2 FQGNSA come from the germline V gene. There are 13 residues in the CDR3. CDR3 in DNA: TGTGCCAGCAGCCGGACTACTGACGGGGAGCTGCTTTTT. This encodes CASSRTTDGELLF.

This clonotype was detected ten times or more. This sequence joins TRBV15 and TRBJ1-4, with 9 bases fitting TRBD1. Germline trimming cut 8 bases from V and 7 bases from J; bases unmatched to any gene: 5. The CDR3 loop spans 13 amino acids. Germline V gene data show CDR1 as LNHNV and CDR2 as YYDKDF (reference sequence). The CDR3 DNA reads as TGTGCCACCGGAGACAGGGGGAGTGAAAAACTGTTTTTT. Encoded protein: CATGDRGSEKLFF.

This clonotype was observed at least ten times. In DNA, the CDR3 is TGTGCCATAGGGACAGGGACGTCTGAAGCTTTCTTT. Translating gives CAIGTGTSEAFF. This rearrangement joins TRBV10-3 to TRBJ1-1, with 9 nucleotides matching TRBD1. The CDR3 runs 12 residues. The germline V gene has CDR1 ENHRY and CDR2 SYGVKD. V lost 9 bases to trimming and J lost 6 bases; unmatched junction nucleotides: 5.

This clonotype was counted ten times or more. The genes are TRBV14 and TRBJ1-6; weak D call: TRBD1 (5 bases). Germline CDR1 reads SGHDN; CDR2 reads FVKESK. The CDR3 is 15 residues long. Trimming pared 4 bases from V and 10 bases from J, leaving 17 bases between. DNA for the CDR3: TGTGCCAGCAGCCGCGGGACCCACGGCAGGTCACCCCTCCACTTT. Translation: CASSRGTHGRSPLHF. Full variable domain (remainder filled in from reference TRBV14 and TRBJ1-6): EAGVTQFPSHSVIEKGQTVTLRCDPISGHDNLYWYRRVMGKEIKFLLHFVKESKQDESGMPNNRFLAERTGGTYSTLKVQPAELEDSGVYFCASSRGTHGRSPLHFGNGTRLTVT.

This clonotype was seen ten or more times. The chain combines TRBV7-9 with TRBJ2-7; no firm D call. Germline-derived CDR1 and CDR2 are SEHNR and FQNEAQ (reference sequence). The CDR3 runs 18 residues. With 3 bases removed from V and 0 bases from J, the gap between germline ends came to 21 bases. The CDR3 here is CASSLRFSETLSSYEQYF. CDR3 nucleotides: TGTGCCAGCAGCTTGCGGTTTTCAGAGACCCTAAGCTCCTACGAGCAGTACTTC.

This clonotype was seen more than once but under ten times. In DNA, the CDR3 is TGTGCCAGTAGTGACTCGCCCTCGTCCTCCTACGAGCAGTACTTC. Translation: CASSDSPSSSYEQYF. V and J are TRBV19 and TRBJ2-7; D is undetermined. Germline CDR1 reads LNHDA; CDR2 reads SQIVND (reference sequence). The CDR3 consists of 15 residues. Trimming pared 5 bases from V and 0 bases from J, leaving 14 bases between.

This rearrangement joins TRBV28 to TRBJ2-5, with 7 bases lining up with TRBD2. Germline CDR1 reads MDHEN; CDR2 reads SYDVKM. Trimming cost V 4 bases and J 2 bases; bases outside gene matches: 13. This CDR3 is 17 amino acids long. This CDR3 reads CASSWIPLASGQETQYF. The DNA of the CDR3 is TGTGCCAGCAGTTGGATCCCCCTGGCTAGCGGTCAAGAGACCCAGTACTTC.

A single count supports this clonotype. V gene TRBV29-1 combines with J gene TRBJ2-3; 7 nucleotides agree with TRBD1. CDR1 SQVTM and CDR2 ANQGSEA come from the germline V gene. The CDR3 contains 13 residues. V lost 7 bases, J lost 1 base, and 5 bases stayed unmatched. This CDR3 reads CSARQGGTDTQYF. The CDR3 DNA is TGCAGCGCCCGACAGGGAGGCACAGATACGCAGTATTTT.

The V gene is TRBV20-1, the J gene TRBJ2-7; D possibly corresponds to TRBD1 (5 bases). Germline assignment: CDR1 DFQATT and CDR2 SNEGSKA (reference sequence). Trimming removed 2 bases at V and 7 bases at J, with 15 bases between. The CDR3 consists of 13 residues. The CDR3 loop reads CSARRTFLGEQYF. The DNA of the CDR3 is TGCAGTGCTAGACGGACATTTCTGGGGGAGCAGTACTTC.

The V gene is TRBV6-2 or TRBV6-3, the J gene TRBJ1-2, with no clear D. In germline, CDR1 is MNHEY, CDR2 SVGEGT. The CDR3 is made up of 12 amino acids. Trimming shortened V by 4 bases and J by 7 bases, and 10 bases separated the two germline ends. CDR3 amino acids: CASSSGGRGYTF. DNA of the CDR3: TGTGCCAGCAGTTCGGGCGGCCGTGGCTACACCTTC.

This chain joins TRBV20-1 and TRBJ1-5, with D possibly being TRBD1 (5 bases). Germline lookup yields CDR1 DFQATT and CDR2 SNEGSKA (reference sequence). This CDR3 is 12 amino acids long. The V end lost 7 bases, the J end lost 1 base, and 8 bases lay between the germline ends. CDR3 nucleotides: TGCAGTGGGGGGGTCAGCAATCAGCCCCAGCATTTT. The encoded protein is CSGGVSNQPQHF.

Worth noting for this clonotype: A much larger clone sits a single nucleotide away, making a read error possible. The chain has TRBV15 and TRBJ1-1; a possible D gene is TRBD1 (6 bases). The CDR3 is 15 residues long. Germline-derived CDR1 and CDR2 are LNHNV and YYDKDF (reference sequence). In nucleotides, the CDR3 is TGTGCCACCAGCCCCGCCAGTTTTTGGGACACTGAAGCTTCCTTT. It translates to CATSPASFWDTEASF. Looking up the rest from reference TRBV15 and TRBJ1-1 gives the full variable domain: DAMVIQNPRYQVTQFGKPVTLSCSQTLNHNVMYWYQQKSSQAPKLLFHYYDKDFNNEADTPDNFQSRRPNTSFCFLDIRSPGLGDTAMYLCATSPASFWDTEASFGQGTRLTVV.

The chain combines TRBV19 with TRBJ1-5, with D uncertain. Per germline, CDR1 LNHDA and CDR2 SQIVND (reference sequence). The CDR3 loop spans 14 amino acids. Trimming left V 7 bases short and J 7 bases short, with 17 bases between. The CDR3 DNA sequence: TGTGCCAGTACCGAGGATGGTCGGAGACAGCCCCAGCATTTT. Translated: CASTEDGRRQPQHF.

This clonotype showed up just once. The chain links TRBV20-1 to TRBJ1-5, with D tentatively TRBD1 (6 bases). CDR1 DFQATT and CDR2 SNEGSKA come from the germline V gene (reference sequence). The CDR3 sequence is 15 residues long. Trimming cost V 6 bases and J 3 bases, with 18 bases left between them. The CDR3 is CSAINRGGINQPQHF. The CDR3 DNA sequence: TGCAGTGCCATCAATCGAGGGGGGATCAATCAGCCCCAGCATTTT.

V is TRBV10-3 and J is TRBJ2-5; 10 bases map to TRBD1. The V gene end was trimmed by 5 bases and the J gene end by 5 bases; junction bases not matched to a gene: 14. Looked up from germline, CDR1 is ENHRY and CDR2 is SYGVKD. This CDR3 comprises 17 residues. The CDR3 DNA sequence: TGTGCCATCAGTACACAGGGGGACAGGGGTCGTCAGGAGACCCAGTACTTC. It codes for CAISTQGDRGRQETQYF.

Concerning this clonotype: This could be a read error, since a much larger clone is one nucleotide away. In DNA form, the CDR3 reads TGTGCCAGCAGCGTCGGCAGACTCTCTGGAGACACCATATATTTT. It encodes CASSVGRLSGDTIYF. The rearrangement joins TRBV9 to TRBJ1-3; D is undetermined. CDR3 length: 15 residues. Per the germline V gene, CDR1 is SGDLS and CDR2 is YYNGEE. The full variable domain, in which reference TRBV9 and TRBJ1-3 provide the parts outside the CDR3, is DSGVTQTPKHLITATGQRVTLRCSPRSGDLSVYWYQQSLDQGLQFLIQYYNGEERAKGNILERFSAQQFPDLHSELNLSSLELGDSALYFCASSVGRLSGDTIYFGEGSWLTVV.

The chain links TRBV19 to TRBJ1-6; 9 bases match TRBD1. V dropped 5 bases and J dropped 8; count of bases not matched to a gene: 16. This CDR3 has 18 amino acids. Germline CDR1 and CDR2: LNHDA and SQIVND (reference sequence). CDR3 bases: TGTGCCAGTAGTTCGACACCCGGGACAGGGACCCACGATTCACCCCTCCACTTT. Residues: CASSSTPGTGTHDSPLHF.

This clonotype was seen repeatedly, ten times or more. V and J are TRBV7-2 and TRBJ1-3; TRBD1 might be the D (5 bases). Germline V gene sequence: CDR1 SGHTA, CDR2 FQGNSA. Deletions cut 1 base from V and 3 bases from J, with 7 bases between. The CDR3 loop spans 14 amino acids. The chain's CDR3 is CASSLDQGGNTIYF. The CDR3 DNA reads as TGTGCCAGCAGCTTAGATCAGGGTGGAAACACCATATATTTT.

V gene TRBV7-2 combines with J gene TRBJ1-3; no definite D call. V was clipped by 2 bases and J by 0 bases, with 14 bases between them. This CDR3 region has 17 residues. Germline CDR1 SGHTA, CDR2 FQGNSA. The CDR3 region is CASSLRASEPSGNTIYF. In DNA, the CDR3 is TGTGCCAGCAGCTTAAGGGCTAGTGAGCCCTCTGGAAACACCATATATTTT.

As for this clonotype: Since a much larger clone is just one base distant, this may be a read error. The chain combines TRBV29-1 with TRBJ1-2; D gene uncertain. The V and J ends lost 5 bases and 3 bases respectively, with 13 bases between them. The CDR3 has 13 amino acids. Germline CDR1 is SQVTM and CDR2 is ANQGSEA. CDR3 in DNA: TGCAGCGTTAGAGACGGGAGGTACTATGGCTACACCTTC. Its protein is CSVRDGRYYGYTF.

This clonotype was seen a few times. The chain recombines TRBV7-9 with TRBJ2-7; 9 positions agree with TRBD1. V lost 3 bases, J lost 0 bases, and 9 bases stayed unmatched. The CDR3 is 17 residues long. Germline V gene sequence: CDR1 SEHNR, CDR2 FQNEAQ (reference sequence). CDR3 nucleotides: TGTGCCAGCAGCTTCTCCCCGGGACAGGGAGACTCCTACGAGCAGTACTTC. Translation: CASSFSPGQGDSYEQYF.

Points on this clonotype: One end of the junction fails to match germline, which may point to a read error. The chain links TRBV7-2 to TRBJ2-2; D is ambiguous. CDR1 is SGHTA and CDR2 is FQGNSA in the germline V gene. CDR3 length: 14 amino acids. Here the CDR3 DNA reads TGTGCCAGCAGTTTAGGGCCTTACACCGGGGAGCTGTTTTTT. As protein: CASSLGPYTGELFF.

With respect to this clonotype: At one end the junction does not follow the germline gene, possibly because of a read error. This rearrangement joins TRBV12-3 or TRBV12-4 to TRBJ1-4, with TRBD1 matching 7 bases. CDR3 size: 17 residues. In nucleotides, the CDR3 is TGTGCCAGCAGCTTAGGACCCCAGGGGGGGATAAATGAAAAACTGTTTTTT. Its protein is CASSLGPQGGINEKLFF.